One and the same sample provided the 15 T cell receptor beta chains below, sequenced in a study of graft-versus-host responses after intestinal transplantation. Repertoires were generated with immunoSEQ multiplex PCR, while TCRdb's copy carries only in-frame clones and drops some. Of approximately 130,000 clones in the sample, approximately 94% are singletons; the top ten hold 0.16%. Their antigens remain unidentified. The input for sequencing was unstimulated CD4+ T cells sorted from spleen or lymph node cells, taken before intestinal transplant. Receptor source: a human donor who received an intestinal transplant.

The chain combines TRBV5-1 with TRBJ1-2, with TRBD1 matching over 8 bases. This CDR3 region has 13 residues. V dropped 6 bases and J dropped 4; count of bases not matched to a gene: 5. Germline V gene sequence: CDR1 SGHRS, CDR2 YFSETQ. The chain's CDR3 is CASTQGASYGYTF. DNA for the CDR3: TGCGCCAGCACCCAGGGGGCTAGCTATGGCTACACCTTC.

The V call is TRBV4-1, the J call TRBJ1-5; a possible D gene is TRBD1 (5 bases). The CDR3 covers 19 residues. Germline V gene sequence: CDR1 MGHRA, CDR2 YSYEKL. Trimming left V 0 bases short and J 0 bases short, with 18 bases between. In nucleotides, the CDR3 is TGCGCCAGCAGCCAAGATTGGGGGGAAGATCTTTATAGCAATCAGCCCCAGCATTTT. Translating gives CASSQDWGEDLYSNQPQHF.

This chain links TRBV18 with TRBJ1-5; D unresolved. V lost 0 bases to trimming and J lost 15 bases, with 21 bases between them. There are 15 residues in the CDR3. Germline CDR1 and CDR2: KGHSH and LQKENI. The CDR3 sequence is CASSPPGRPEERLHF. The CDR3 DNA reads as TGTGCCAGCTCACCACCGGGGAGGCCCGAGGAAAGATTGCATTTT.

This sequence joins TRBV30 and TRBJ2-5, with 7 bases fitting TRBD2. CDR1 is GTSNPN and CDR2 is SVGIG in the germline V gene (reference sequence). The CDR3 is 14 residues long. V trimming: 3 bases; J trimming: 4 bases; junction bases outside the gene matches: 8. For the CDR3, the DNA is TGTGCCTGGAGGGCTGGGGGGGGTCGAGAGACCCAGTACTTC. This sequence encodes CAWRAGGGRETQYF.

This clone was seen only once. The V call is TRBV19, the J call TRBJ2-5, with 10 nucleotides matching TRBD2. The germline CDR1 and CDR2 sequences are LNHDA and SQIVND (reference sequence). V shed 3 bases, J shed 1 base, and the junction held 2 bases outside the gene matches. The CDR3 is made up of 15 amino acids. The DNA for the CDR3 is TGTGCCAGTAGTATCTGGACTAGCGGCCAAGAGACCCAGTACTTC. Translated, it gives CASSIWTSGQETQYF.

This chain uses TRBV30 with TRBJ2-1; possibly TRBD1 for D (5 bases). The germline gives CDR1 GTSNPN, CDR2 SVGIG (reference sequence). This CDR3 contains 14 residues. The CDR3 is CASKAGLEYGEQFF. The CDR3 nucleotides read TGTGCATCAAAGGCAGGGTTGGAGTATGGTGAGCAGTTCTTC.

The chain recombines TRBV4-1 with TRBJ1-5; a weak D match, TRBD1 (5 bases). The CDR3 extends over 15 amino acids. Germline lookup yields CDR1 MGHRA and CDR2 YSYEKL. Trimming removed 5 bases from V and 9 bases from J, with 20 bases in between. The chain's CDR3 is CASSGGLVGGRPQHF. DNA for the CDR3: TGCGCCAGCAGCGGGGGTCTGGTCGGGGGACGGCCCCAGCATTTT.

The CDR3 protein is CASSHRIPQGGYEQYF. In nucleotides, the CDR3 is TGCGCCAGCAGCCATAGGATCCCACAGGGGGGCTACGAGCAGTACTTC. The V gene is TRBV4-1, the J gene TRBJ2-7; 8 bases are a match to TRBD1. V dropped 3 bases and J dropped 3; count of bases not matched to a gene: 10. There are 16 residues in the CDR3. CDR1 MGHRA and CDR2 YSYEKL come from the germline V gene.

The genes are TRBV2 and TRBJ2-7; weak D call: TRBD1 (5 bases). The CDR3 sequence is 12 residues long. Per germline, CDR1 SNHLY and CDR2 FYNNEI. V was clipped by 6 bases and J by 2 bases, with 8 bases between them. This CDR3 reads CASRGVAYEQYF. In DNA form, the CDR3 reads TGTGCCAGCAGAGGGGTCGCCTACGAGCAGTACTTC.

The CDR3 DNA reads TGTGCCAGCAGCCGGACAGGGAACTATGGCTACACCTTC. Encoded protein: CASSRTGNYGYTF. The V and J genes are TRBV9 and TRBJ1-2; 8 bases line up with TRBD1. The CDR3 runs to 13 residues. With V trimmed by 4 bases and J by 2 bases, 1 base remained unmatched. Germline assignment: CDR1 SGDLS and CDR2 YYNGEE. The whole variable domain, filled in from reference TRBV9 and TRBJ1-2, reads DSGVTQTPKHLITATGQRVTLRCSPRSGDLSVYWYQQSLDQGLQFLIQYYNGEERAKGNILERFSAQQFPDLHSELNLSSLELGDSALYFCASSRTGNYGYTFGSGTRLTVV.

The genes are TRBV4-1 and TRBJ1-5; the D gene is possibly TRBD1 (5 bases). V was shortened by 4 bases and J by 2 bases, with 12 bases between the two germline ends. The germline V gene encodes CDR1 MGHRA and CDR2 YSYEKL. The CDR3 contains 15 residues. In DNA, the CDR3 is TGCGCCAGCAGCCCTCAGGGCCGGGGCAATCAGCCCCAGCATTTT. Translating gives CASSPQGRGNQPQHF.

V and J are TRBV5-6 and TRBJ2-1; 7 bases fit TRBD2. V was pared by 5 bases and J by 5 bases, with 10 bases of the junction left unmatched. This CDR3 comprises 15 residues. CDR1 is SGHDT and CDR2 is YYEEEE in the germline V gene. In DNA, the CDR3 is TGTGCCAGCAGAAGAGCGGGACTGTACGACAATGAGCAGTTCTTC. Its protein is CASRRAGLYDNEQFF.

The CDR3 DNA sequence: TGTGCCAGCAGTGATACAGGGGTTGGCAATCAGCCCCAGCATTTT. It specifies CASSDTGVGNQPQHF. V and J are TRBV6-1 and TRBJ1-5, with 7 bases aligning to TRBD1. V shed 3 bases and J 2 bases; nucleotides not matched to a gene: 4. This CDR3 has 15 residues. Per germline, CDR1 MNHNS and CDR2 SASEGT.

This sequence joins TRBV5-1 and TRBJ1-2; D is uncertain. Trimming took off 5 bases at V and 8 bases at J, with 19 bases between the two ends. This CDR3 contains 14 residues. From germline, CDR1 is SGHRS and CDR2 YFSETQ. The CDR3 nucleotides read TGCGCCAGCAGACGCGAGGGAGGGCCGGGAGGCTACACCTTC. This gives the protein CASRREGGPGGYTF. The full variable domain, its missing parts supplied by reference TRBV5-1 and TRBJ1-2, is KAGVTQTPRYLIKTRGQQVTLSCSPISGHRSVSWYQQTPGQGLQFLFEYFSETQRNKGNFPGRFSGRQFSNSRSEMNVSTLELGDSALYLCASRREGGPGGYTFGSGTRLTVV.

The rearrangement joins TRBV7-9 to TRBJ1-2, with TRBD1 matching over 7 bases. Germline V gene data show CDR1 as SEHNR and CDR2 as FQNEAQ (reference sequence). This CDR3 has 14 residues. Trimming at V came to 5 bases and at J to 0 bases, leaving 3 bases not matched to a gene. Here the CDR3 reads CASSRDRPNYGYTF. Here the CDR3 DNA reads TGTGCCAGCAGCCGGGACAGACCTAACTATGGCTACACCTTC. The full variable domain, completed using reference TRBV7-9 and TRBJ1-2, is DTGVSQNPRHKITKRGQNVTFRCDPISEHNRLYWYRQTLGQGPEFLTYFQNEAQLEKSRLLSDRFSAERPKGSFSTLEIQRTEQGDSAMYLCASSRDRPNYGYTFGSGTRLTVV.